The 32 T cell receptor beta chains in this list originate from one sample, sequenced in a study of blood T cell repertoires in COVID-19. The table came from immunoSEQ multiplex PCR; TCRdb's copy has only in-frame clones and leaves some out. The sample includes over 150,000 clones, roughly 82% of them seen just once. Source material: peripheral blood. The receptor source for this set is a human donor in a cohort sampled during active COVID-19.

The rearrangement uses TRBV27 and TRBJ1-6, with a tentative D call TRBD1 (5 bases). The CDR3 length is 14 residues. V was clipped by 0 bases and J by 9 bases, with 9 bases between them. The germline V gene has CDR1 MNHEY and CDR2 SMNVEV (reference sequence). This CDR3 is CASSLSRGTSPLHF. In DNA, the CDR3 is TGTGCCAGCAGTTTATCTAGGGGAACTTCACCCCTCCACTTT.

There are a few counts of this clone. This chain connects TRBV30 to TRBJ1-5, with TRBD1 matching 7 bases. The germline V gene encodes CDR1 GTSNPN and CDR2 SVGIG (reference sequence). This CDR3 region has 13 residues. Trimming cost V 0 bases and J 4 bases; bases outside gene matches: 0. The CDR3 here is CAWSVQGNQPQHF. The CDR3 DNA reads TGTGCCTGGAGTGTACAGGGGAATCAGCCCCAGCATTTT.

This chain joins TRBV21-1 and TRBJ2-3; the D call of TRBD1 is as the table states it, not checked on the DNA. TRBV21-1 is listed as a pseudogene. CDR3 length: 18 residues. The CDR3 sequence: CASSLYFGTGDPTDTQYF. As DNA, the CDR3 is TGTGCCAGCAGCCTTTATTTTGGGACAGGGGATCCCACAGATACGCAGTATTTT.

Of note for this clone: Mismatch with germline at one junction end may stem from a read error. The J gene is TRBJ2-1, the V gene TRBV7-9, with 11 bases that match TRBD2. There are 14 residues in the CDR3. Germline CDR1 and CDR2: SEHNR and FQNEAQ (reference sequence). CDR3 protein: CASSIAGGGNEQFF. Here the CDR3 DNA reads TGTGCCAGCAGCATAGCGGGAGGGGGCAATGAGCAGTTCTTC.

This clone has only one observation. The chain couples TRBV5-1 to TRBJ2-2; the D is unclear. There are 14 residues in the CDR3. Trimming took off 0 bases at V and 4 bases at J, with 7 bases between the two ends. Germline V CDR1 and CDR2: SGHRS, YFSETQ. The CDR3 DNA is TGCGCCAGCAGCTTGGCGACAAGCACCGGGGAGCTGTTTTTT. This sequence encodes CASSLATSTGELFF.

V gene TRBV2 combines with J gene TRBJ1-2; tentative D call: TRBD1 (5 bases). V was trimmed by 6 bases and J by 4 bases, leaving 15 bases between them. Per germline, CDR1 SNHLY and CDR2 FYNNEI. The CDR3 contains 14 residues. CDR3 sequence: CASRGDYNVYGYTF. The CDR3 nucleotides read TGTGCCAGCAGGGGGGACTACAACGTCTATGGCTACACCTTC.

The rearrangement uses TRBV6-5 and TRBJ2-5, with unresolved D. The CDR3 contains 13 residues. Germline CDR1 and CDR2: MNHEY and SVGAGI. V was shortened by 6 bases and J by 1 base, with 9 bases between the two germline ends. The DNA for the CDR3 is TGTGCCAGCAGCCGACACCTCCAAGAGACCCAGTACTTC. It encodes CASSRHLQETQYF.

This clone was picked up one time. This rearrangement joins TRBV7-8 to TRBJ2-1, with TRBD2 matching over 11 bases. This CDR3 is 15 amino acids long. Trimming at V came to 5 bases and at J to 3 bases, leaving 3 bases not matched to a gene. CDR1 SGHVS and CDR2 FQNEAQ come from the germline V gene. CDR3 in amino acids: CASSPTSGDYNEQFF. The CDR3, as DNA: TGTGCCAGCAGCCCGACTAGCGGGGACTACAATGAGCAGTTCTTC.

This chain connects TRBV7-9 to TRBJ1-2, with TRBD1 matching 7 bases. This CDR3 is 13 amino acids long. CDR1 is SEHNR and CDR2 is FQNEAQ in the germline V gene (reference sequence). V was pared by 3 bases and J by 5 bases, with 3 bases of the junction left unmatched. CDR3 in amino acids: CASSFGTAYGYTF. The DNA of the CDR3 is TGTGCCAGCAGCTTCGGGACAGCATATGGCTACACCTTC.

In this sample, this clone turned up once. The rearrangement links TRBV24-1 to TRBJ2-7; TRBD2 aligns across 9 bases. CDR3 length: 17 amino acids. Germline lookup yields CDR1 KGHDR and CDR2 SFDVKD. Trimming cost V 4 bases and J 4 bases; bases outside gene matches: 13. This CDR3 is CATSESLAGVGIYEQYF. CDR3 in DNA: TGTGCCACCAGTGAATCCTTAGCGGGAGTCGGTATATACGAGCAGTACTTC.

This clone has just one count. This chain joins TRBV5-6 and TRBJ1-1, with TRBD1 matching 7 bases. CDR1 is SGHDT, CDR2 YYEEEE, per germline. With 1 base clipped from V and 5 bases from J, the junction kept 8 bases outside the gene matches. The CDR3 is 15 residues long. CDR3 DNA sequence: TGTGCCAGCAGCTTGTGGGTAGGGGGCTTTACTGAAGCTTTCTTT. Amino acid sequence: CASSLWVGGFTEAFF.

The DNA of the CDR3 is TGCGCCAGCAGCCAAGCAAAAGGGCAGGGGGACGAGACCCAGTACTTC. Protein product: CASSQAKGQGDETQYF. The chain has TRBV4-1 and TRBJ2-5, with 7 positions matching TRBD1. The CDR3 is 16 residues long. The V gene end was trimmed by 1 base and the J gene end by 5 bases; junction bases not matched to a gene: 10. The germline gives CDR1 MGHRA, CDR2 YSYEKL.

This clone was observed a handful of times. The chain combines TRBV5-5 with TRBJ1-1; possibly TRBD1 for D (6 bases). Deletions cut 0 bases from V and 0 bases from J, with 18 bases between. CDR1 and CDR2 from the germline V gene are SGHKS and YYEKEE (reference sequence). This CDR3 region has 18 residues. CDR3 in DNA: TGTGCCAGCAGCTTGGCCGACAGGTCAAGGGTCCTGAACACTGAAGCTTTCTTT. It yields the protein CASSLADRSRVLNTEAFF.

The chain links TRBV4-2 to TRBJ2-1; 8 bases are shared with TRBD2. This CDR3 comprises 20 residues. V was clipped by 3 bases and J by 9 bases; unmatched bases: 25. CDR1 is LGHNA and CDR2 is YNFKEQ in the germline V gene. The CDR3 loop reads CASSQTARGGSNGRAIEQFF. CDR3 coding DNA: TGTGCCAGCAGCCAGACGGCTAGGGGGGGGTCGAACGGGAGGGCCATTGAGCAGTTCTTC.

The chain joins TRBV5-6 to TRBJ2-1; 8 bases fit TRBD1. The CDR3 contains 17 residues. The V gene end was trimmed by 0 bases and the J gene end by 1 base; junction bases not matched to a gene: 6. Germline-derived CDR1 and CDR2 are SGHDT and YYEEEE. The CDR3 nucleotides read TGTGCCAGCAGCTTGGCAGGGGGCGTAGCTTCCTACAATGAGCAGTTCTTC. This translates into CASSLAGGVASYNEQFF.

The chain combines TRBV7-2 with TRBJ2-7, with D perhaps TRBD1 (6 bases). V shed 2 bases and J shed 6 bases, with 14 bases lying between them. Germline V gene data show CDR1 as SGHTA and CDR2 as FQGNSA. This CDR3 comprises 14 residues. As DNA, the CDR3 is TGTGCCAGCAGCTTACAACAGGGCAGGGGCGAGCAGTACTTC. It codes for CASSLQQGRGEQYF.

The genes are TRBV29-1 and TRBJ1-5, with unresolved D. This CDR3 is built from 13 residues. The germline gives CDR1 SQVTM, CDR2 ANQGSEA. The ends were cut back, 4 bases at V and 7 bases at J, with 14 bases in the middle. The CDR3 sequence is CSVAGGSEQPQHF. As DNA, the CDR3 is TGCAGCGTTGCCGGAGGGTCAGAGCAGCCCCAGCATTTT.

V and J are TRBV30 and TRBJ2-3; weak D call: TRBD1 (6 bases). This CDR3 comprises 14 residues. CDR1 is GTSNPN, CDR2 SVGIG, per germline (reference sequence). V lost 1 base, J lost 6 bases, and 14 bases lay in between. The CDR3 DNA is TGTGCCTGGAGTGCTGGGGGCCGCGGGGATACGCAGTATTTT. Its translation: CAWSAGGRGDTQYF.

The chain joins TRBV6-6 to TRBJ2-7, with 8 bases matching TRBD2. The CDR3 contains 14 residues. V shed 6 bases, J shed 0 bases, and the junction held 4 bases outside the gene matches. CDR1 is MNHNY, CDR2 SVGAGI, per germline (reference sequence). CDR3 DNA: TGTGCCAGCAGCCCCCGGGGGGGCTCCTACGAGCAGTACTTC. Translating gives CASSPRGGSYEQYF.

The chain is built from TRBV10-3 and TRBJ2-1, with TRBD1 matching over 11 bases. The germline V gene has CDR1 ENHRY and CDR2 SYGVKD. This CDR3 region has 14 residues. Trimming took 6 bases from V and 8 from J; bases not matched to a gene: 6. CDR3 in DNA: TGTGCCATCAGACGGGACAGGGGGAGCGATGAGCAGTTCTTC. Its protein product is CAIRRDRGSDEQFF.

This clone was picked up a small number of times. This chain links TRBV7-2 with TRBJ1-2, with a weak D call TRBD1 (6 bases). Trimming pared 2 bases from V and 4 bases from J, leaving 17 bases between. The CDR3 is made up of 16 amino acids. Germline V gene data show CDR1 as SGHTA and CDR2 as FQGNSA. In DNA form, the CDR3 reads TGTGCCAGCAGCTTAATGGGCAGGGGCGCTGGCTATGGCTACACCTTC. Encoded protein: CASSLMGRGAGYGYTF.

The V call is TRBV2, the J call TRBJ1-3; maybe TRBD1 (6 bases). In germline, CDR1 is SNHLY, CDR2 FYNNEI. The CDR3 length is 17 residues. Trimming pared 8 bases from V and 4 bases from J, leaving 24 bases between. CDR3 nucleotides: TGTGCCAGCGTCCTCACAGGGTTGGATGGGGCCGGAAACACCATATATTTT. This sequence encodes CASVLTGLDGAGNTIYF. Full variable domain (missing parts from reference TRBV2 and TRBJ1-3): EPEVTQTPSHQVTQMGQEVILRCVPISNHLYFYWYRQILGQKVEFLVSFYNNEISEKSEIFDDQFSVERPDGSNFTLKIRSTKLEDSAMYFCASVLTGLDGAGNTIYFGEGSWLTVV.

The chain uses TRBV19 and TRBJ2-1, with 12 bases fitting TRBD2. V lost 3 bases to trimming and J lost 9 bases; unmatched junction nucleotides: 18. CDR1 LNHDA and CDR2 SQIVND come from the germline V gene (reference sequence). The CDR3 contains 19 residues. The CDR3 sequence: CASSIKKGATSGRIGEQFF. The CDR3 coding sequence is TGTGCCAGTAGTATCAAAAAGGGGGCCACTAGCGGGAGGATTGGTGAGCAGTTCTTC.

This clone has just a few counts. The chain couples TRBV15 to TRBJ1-4; D is perhaps TRBD1 (5 bases). This CDR3 spans 15 amino acids. Germline V CDR1 and CDR2: LNHNV, YYDKDF (reference sequence). V gave up 1 base and J gave up 5 bases, with 11 bases separating them. CDR3 nucleotides: TGTGCCACCAGCAGAGTGGGGCATATAAATGAAAAACTGTTTTTT. Encoded protein: CATSRVGHINEKLFF.

This sequence joins TRBV6-6 and TRBJ1-5; D call uncertain. V lost 11 bases to trimming and J lost 0 bases, with 11 bases between them. Germline V gene lookup returns CDR1 MNHNY and CDR2 SVGAGI (reference sequence). The CDR3 contains 13 residues. In DNA, the CDR3 is TGTGCCCTCGCGATGAATAGCAATCAGCCCCAGCATTTT. Translated, it gives CALAMNSNQPQHF.

The chain is built from TRBV28 and TRBJ2-3; possibly TRBD2 for D (5 bases). The CDR3 is 15 amino acids. Germline-derived CDR1 and CDR2 are MDHEN and SYDVKM. Deletions cut 5 bases from V and 3 bases from J, with 15 bases between. The CDR3: CASSRTEARTDTQYF. The CDR3 nucleotides read TGTGCCAGCAGTCGGACGGAGGCAAGGACAGATACGCAGTATTTT.

This chain joins TRBV6-6 and TRBJ1-5; D might be TRBD1 (6 bases). V was shortened by 7 bases and J by 2 bases, with 15 bases between the two germline ends. There are 15 residues in the CDR3. CDR1 is MNHNY, CDR2 SVGAGI, per germline (reference sequence). CDR3 nucleotide sequence: TGTGCCAGCACCAAAGGGGGTGGCGGCAATCAGCCCCAGCATTTT. This translates into CASTKGGGGNQPQHF.

This chain links TRBV4-1 with TRBJ2-7; D is possibly TRBD2 (6 bases). Deletions cut 2 bases from V and 4 bases from J, with 27 bases between. The CDR3 contains 19 residues. Per germline, CDR1 MGHRA and CDR2 YSYEKL. CDR3 sequence reads: CASSQLGPAGPRKKYEQYF. The CDR3 DNA reads TGCGCCAGCAGCCAACTGGGACCGGCGGGACCCAGGAAAAAATACGAGCAGTACTTC.

The rearrangement uses TRBV2 and TRBJ2-7, with 9 bases matching TRBD1. CDR3 size: 15 residues. CDR1 is SNHLY, CDR2 FYNNEI, per germline. The V and J ends lost 8 bases and 0 bases, in that order; junction bases with no gene match: 8. The CDR3 is CASLSPGQGSYEQYF. The CDR3 DNA reads as TGTGCCAGCTTAAGTCCGGGACAGGGCTCCTACGAGCAGTACTTC. Full variable domain (missing parts from reference TRBV2 and TRBJ2-7): EPEVTQTPSHQVTQMGQEVILRCVPISNHLYFYWYRQILGQKVEFLVSFYNNEISEKSEIFDDQFSVERPDGSNFTLKIRSTKLEDSAMYFCASLSPGQGSYEQYFGPGTRLTVT.

The chain is built from TRBV6-5 and TRBJ2-1, with 7 bases identical to TRBD1. The V and J ends lost 4 bases and 6 bases, in that order; junction bases with no gene match: 9. Germline lookup yields CDR1 MNHEY and CDR2 SVGAGI. CDR3 size: 15 residues. The CDR3 here is CASSWTGTAPNEQFF. In nucleotides, the CDR3 is TGTGCCAGCAGTTGGACCGGGACAGCGCCCAATGAGCAGTTCTTC.

V and J are TRBV27 and TRBJ1-3, with a weak D call TRBD1 (5 bases). V lost 5 bases to trimming and J lost 0 bases, with 14 bases between them. The CDR3 spans 16 residues. Germline CDR1 MNHEY, CDR2 SMNVEV (reference sequence). The CDR3 is CASSPRQTTSGNTIYF. The CDR3 DNA is TGTGCCAGCAGTCCCCGACAGACGACCTCTGGAAACACCATATATTTT.

The V gene is TRBV14, the J gene TRBJ1-3, with unresolved D. There are 15 residues in the CDR3. Trimming pared 4 bases from V and 0 bases from J, leaving 10 bases between. Germline CDR1 SGHDN, CDR2 FVKESK. The CDR3 spells CASSPARFSGNTIYF. The CDR3 nucleotides read TGTGCCAGCAGCCCAGCCAGGTTCTCTGGAAACACCATATATTTT.